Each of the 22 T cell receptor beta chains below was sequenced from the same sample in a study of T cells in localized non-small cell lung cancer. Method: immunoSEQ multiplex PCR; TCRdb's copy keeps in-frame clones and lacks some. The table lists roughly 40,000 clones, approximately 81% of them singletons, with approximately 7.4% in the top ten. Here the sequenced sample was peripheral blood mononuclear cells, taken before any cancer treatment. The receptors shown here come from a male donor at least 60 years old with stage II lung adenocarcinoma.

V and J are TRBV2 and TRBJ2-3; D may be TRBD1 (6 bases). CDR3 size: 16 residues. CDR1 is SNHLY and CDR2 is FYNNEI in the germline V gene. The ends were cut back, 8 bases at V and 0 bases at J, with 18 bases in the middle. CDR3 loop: CASGRQARTSTDTQYF. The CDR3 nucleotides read TGTGCCAGCGGCAGACAGGCCCGCACTAGCACAGATACGCAGTATTTT.

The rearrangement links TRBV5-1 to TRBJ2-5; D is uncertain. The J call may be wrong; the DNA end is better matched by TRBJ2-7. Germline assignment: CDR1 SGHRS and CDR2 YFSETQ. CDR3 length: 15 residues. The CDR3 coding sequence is TGCGCCAGCAGCGACTTGACCGAAATGCGAGACGAGCAGTACTTC. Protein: CASSDLTEMRDEQYF.

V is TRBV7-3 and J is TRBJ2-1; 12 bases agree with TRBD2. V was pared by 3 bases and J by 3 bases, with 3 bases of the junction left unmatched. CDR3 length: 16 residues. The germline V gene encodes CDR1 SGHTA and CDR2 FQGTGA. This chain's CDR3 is CASSFRTSGVYNEQFF. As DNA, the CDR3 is TGTGCCAGCAGCTTCCGGACTAGCGGGGTCTACAATGAGCAGTTCTTC.

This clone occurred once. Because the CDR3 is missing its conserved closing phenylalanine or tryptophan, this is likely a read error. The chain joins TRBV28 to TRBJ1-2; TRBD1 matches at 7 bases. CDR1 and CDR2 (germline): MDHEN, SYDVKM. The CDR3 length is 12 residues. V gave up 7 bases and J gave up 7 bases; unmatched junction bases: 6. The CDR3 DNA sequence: TGTGCCAGCACTACACAGGGGTCTGGCTACACCCTC. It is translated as CASTTQGSGYTL.

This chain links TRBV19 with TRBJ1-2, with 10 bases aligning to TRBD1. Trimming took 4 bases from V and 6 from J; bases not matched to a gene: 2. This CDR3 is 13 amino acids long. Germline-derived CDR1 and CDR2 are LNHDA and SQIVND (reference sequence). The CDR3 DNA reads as TGTGCCAGTAGTAGGGGGACAGGGGATGGCTACACCTTC. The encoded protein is CASSRGTGDGYTF.

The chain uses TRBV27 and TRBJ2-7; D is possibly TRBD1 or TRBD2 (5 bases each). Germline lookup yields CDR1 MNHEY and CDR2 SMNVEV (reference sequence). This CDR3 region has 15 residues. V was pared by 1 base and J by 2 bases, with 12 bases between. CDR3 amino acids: CASSLFRDGPYEQYF. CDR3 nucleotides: TGTGCCAGCAGTTTATTTCGGGACGGCCCCTACGAGCAGTACTTC.

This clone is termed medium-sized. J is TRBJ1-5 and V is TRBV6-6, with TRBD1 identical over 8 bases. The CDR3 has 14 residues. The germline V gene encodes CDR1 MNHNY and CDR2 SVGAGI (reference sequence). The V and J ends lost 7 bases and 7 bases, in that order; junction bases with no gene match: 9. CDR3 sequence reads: CASKLGQGSQPQHF. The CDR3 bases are TGTGCCAGCAAACTCGGACAGGGCAGCCAGCCCCAGCATTTT.

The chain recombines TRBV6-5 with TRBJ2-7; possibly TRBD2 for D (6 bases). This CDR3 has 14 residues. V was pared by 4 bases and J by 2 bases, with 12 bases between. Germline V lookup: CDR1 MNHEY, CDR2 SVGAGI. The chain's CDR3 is CASSWGTVPYEQYF. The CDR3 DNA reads TGTGCCAGCAGTTGGGGGACTGTTCCCTACGAGCAGTACTTC.

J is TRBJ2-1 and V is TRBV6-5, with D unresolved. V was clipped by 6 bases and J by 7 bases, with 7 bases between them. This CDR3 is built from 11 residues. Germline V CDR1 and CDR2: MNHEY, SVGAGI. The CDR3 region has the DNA TGTGCCAGCAGGGAGAGGAATGAGCAGTTCTTC. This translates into CASRERNEQFF.

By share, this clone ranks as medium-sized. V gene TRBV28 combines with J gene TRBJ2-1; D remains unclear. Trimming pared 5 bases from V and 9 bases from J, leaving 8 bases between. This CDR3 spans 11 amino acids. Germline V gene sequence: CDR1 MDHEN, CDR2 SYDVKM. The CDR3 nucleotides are TGTGCCAGCAGTACCGTTCTTGAGCAGTTCTTC. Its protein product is CASSTVLEQFF.

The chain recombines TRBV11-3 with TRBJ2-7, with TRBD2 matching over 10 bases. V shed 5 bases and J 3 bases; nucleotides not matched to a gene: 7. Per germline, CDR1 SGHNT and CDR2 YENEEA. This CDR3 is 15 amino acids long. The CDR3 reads CASSISSGSLYEQYF. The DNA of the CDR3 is TGTGCCAGCAGCATCTCTAGCGGGAGCCTCTACGAGCAGTACTTC.

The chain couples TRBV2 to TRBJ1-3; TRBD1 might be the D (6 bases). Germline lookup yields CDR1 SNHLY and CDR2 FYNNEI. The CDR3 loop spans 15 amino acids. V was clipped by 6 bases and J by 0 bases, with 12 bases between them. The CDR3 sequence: CASSQTGSSGNTIYF. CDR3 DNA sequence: TGTGCCAGCAGCCAAACAGGGAGCTCTGGAAACACCATATATTTT.

The CDR3 DNA follows: TGTGCCAGCAGCCTGACAGGGAACTATGGCTACACCTTC. Translating it yields CASSLTGNYGYTF. The chain joins TRBV28 to TRBJ1-2; 7 bases align to TRBD1. Germline V gene lookup returns CDR1 MDHEN and CDR2 SYDVKM. The CDR3 totals 13 residues. V gave up 6 bases and J gave up 2 bases; unmatched junction bases: 3.

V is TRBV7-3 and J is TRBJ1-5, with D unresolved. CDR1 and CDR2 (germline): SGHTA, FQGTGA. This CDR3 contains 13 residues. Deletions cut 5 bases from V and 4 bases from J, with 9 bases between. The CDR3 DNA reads TGTGCCAGCAGCCTCGGGCCAAATCAGCCCCAGCATTTT. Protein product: CASSLGPNQPQHF.

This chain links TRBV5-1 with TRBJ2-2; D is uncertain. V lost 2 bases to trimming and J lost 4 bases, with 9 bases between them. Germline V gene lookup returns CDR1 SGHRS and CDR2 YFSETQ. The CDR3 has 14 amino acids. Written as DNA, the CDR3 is TGCGCCAGCAGCTTAGACGGGTCCACCGGGGAGCTGTTTTTT. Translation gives CASSLDGSTGELFF.

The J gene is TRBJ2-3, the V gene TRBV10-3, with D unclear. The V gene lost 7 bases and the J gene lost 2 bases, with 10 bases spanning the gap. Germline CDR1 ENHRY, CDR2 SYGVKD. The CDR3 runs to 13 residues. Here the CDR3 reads CAIKKGPTDTQYF. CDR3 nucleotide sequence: TGTGCCATCAAAAAGGGTCCCACAGATACGCAGTATTTT.

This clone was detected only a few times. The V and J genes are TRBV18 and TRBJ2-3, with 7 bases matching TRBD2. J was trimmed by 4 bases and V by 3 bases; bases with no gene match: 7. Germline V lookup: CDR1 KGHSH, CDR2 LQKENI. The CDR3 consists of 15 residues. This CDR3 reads CASSPRERISDTQYF. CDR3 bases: TGTGCCAGCTCACCGCGGGAGAGAATTTCAGATACGCAGTATTTT.

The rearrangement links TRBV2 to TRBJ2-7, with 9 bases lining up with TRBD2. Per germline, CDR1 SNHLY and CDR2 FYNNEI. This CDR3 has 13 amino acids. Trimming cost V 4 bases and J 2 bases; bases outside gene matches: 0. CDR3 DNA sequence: TGTGCCAGCAGTGTAGCGGGAGCCTACGAGCAGTACTTC. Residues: CASSVAGAYEQYF.

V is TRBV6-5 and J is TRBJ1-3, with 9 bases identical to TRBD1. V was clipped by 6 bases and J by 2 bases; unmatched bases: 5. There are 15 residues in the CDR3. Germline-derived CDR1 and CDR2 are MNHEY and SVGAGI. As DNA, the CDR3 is TGTGCCAGCAGCTTGGACAGGGGAACTGGAAACACCATATATTTT. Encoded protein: CASSLDRGTGNTIYF.

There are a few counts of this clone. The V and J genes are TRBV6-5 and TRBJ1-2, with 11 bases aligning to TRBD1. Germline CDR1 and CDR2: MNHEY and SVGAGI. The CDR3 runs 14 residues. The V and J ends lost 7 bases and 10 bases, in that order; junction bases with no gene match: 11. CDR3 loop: CASTPRRDRGDYTF. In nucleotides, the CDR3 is TGTGCCAGCACCCCCAGACGGGACAGGGGGGACTACACCTTC.

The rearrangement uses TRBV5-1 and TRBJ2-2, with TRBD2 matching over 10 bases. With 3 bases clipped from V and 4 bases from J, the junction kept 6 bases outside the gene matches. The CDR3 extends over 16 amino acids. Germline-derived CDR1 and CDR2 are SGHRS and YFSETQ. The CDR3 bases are TGCGCCAGCAGCTCCAGACTAGCGGGCTTCACCGGGGAGCTGTTTTTT. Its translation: CASSSRLAGFTGELFF.

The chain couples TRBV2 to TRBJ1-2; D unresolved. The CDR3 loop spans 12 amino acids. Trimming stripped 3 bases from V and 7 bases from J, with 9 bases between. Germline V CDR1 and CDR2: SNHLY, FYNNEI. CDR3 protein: CASSEGRSGYTF. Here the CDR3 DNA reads TGTGCCAGCAGTGAGGGGAGATCTGGCTACACCTTC. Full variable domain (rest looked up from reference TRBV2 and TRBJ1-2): EPEVTQTPSHQVTQMGQEVILRCVPISNHLYFYWYRQILGQKVEFLVSFYNNEISEKSEIFDDQFSVERPDGSNFTLKIRSTKLEDSAMYFCASSEGRSGYTFGSGTRLTVV.